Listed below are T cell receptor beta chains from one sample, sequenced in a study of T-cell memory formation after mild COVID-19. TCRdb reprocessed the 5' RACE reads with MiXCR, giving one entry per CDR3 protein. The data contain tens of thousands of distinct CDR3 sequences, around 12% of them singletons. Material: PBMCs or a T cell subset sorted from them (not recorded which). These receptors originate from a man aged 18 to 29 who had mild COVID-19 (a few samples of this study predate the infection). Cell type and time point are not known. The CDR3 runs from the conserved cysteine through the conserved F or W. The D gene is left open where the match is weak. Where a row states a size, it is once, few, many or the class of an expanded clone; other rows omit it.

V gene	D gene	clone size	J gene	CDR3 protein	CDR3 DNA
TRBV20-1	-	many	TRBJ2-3	CSASRGTISTDTQYF	TGCAGTGCTAGCCGGGGGACCATTAGCACAGATACGCAGTATTTT
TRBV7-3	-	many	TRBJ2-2	CASSQKGGNTGELFF	TGTGCCAGCAGCCAGAAGGGGGGGAACACCGGGGAGCTGTTTTTT
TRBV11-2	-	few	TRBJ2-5	CASSLGGGNGKTQYF	TGTGCCAGCAGCTTAGGAGGGGGGAACGGAAAGACCCAGTACTTC
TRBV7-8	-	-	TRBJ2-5	CASSPGASRETQYF	TGTGCCAGCAGCCCAGGGGCGAGTCGAGAGACCCAGTACTTC
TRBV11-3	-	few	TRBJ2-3	CASSFDTGDTQYF	TGTGCCAGCAGCTTCGACACAGGGGATACGCAGTATTTT
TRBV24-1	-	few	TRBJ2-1	CATSWEGNEQFF	TGTGCCACCAGTTGGGAAGGGAATGAGCAGTTCTTC
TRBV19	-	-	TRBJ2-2	CASSVTGGGTGELFF	TGTGCCAGTAGTGTAACAGGGGGGGGCACCGGGGAGCTGTTTTTT
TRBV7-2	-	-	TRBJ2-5	CASQQGETQYF	TGTGCCAGCCAACAGGGAGAGACCCAGTACTTC
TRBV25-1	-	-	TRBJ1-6	CASSEGEMVSSPLHF	TGTGCCAGCAGTGAAGGGGAGATGGTTAGTTCACCCCTCCACTTT
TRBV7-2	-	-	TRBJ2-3	CASSFGMMDTQYF	TGTGCCAGCAGCTTTGGTATGATGGATACGCAGTATTTT
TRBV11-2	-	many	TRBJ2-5	CASSPGVTQYF	TGTGCCAGCAGCCCTGGAGTAACCCAGTACTTC
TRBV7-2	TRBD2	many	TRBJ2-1	CASSPGLAGANEQFF	TGTGCCAGCAGCCCGGGACTAGCGGGGGCCAATGAGCAGTTCTTC
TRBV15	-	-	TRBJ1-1	CATSRGGTGNTEAFF	TGTGCCACCAGCAGAGGCGGGACTGGGAACACTGAAGCTTTCTTT
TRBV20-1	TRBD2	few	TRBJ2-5	CSARDRVAGTPVAQYF	TGCAGTGCTAGAGATCGGGTAGCGGGCACTCCCGTGGCCCAGTACTTC
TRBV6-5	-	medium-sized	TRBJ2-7	CASSYSRGSYEQYF	TGTGCCAGCAGTTACTCGCGGGGCTCCTACGAGCAGTACTTC
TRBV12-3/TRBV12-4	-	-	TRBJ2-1	CASSSGLVQQFF	TGTGCCAGCAGTAGCGGTCTCGTTCAGCAGTTCTTC
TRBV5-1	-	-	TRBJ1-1	CASSLTLGSTEAFF	TGCGCCAGCAGCTTGACATTGGGTAGCACTGAAGCTTTCTTT
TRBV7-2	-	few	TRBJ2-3	CASSLGGIGGIDTQYF	TGTGCCAGCAGCTTAGGGGGTATAGGGGGGATAGATACGCAGTATTTT
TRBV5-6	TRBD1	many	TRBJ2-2	CASSFRRDSRGGELFF	TGTGCCAGCAGCTTTCGTAGGGACAGCCGAGGCGGGGAGCTGTTTTTT
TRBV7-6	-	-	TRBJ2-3	CASSLETDTQYF	TGTGCCAGCAGCTTAGAAACAGATACGCAGTATTTT
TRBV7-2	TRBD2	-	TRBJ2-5	CASSFSGLAGETQYF	TGTGCCAGCAGCTTTTCCGGACTAGCGGGGGAGACCCAGTACTTC
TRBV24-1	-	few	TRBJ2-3	CATSSSHLGTQYF	TGTGCCACCAGTAGTTCCCATTTGGGTACGCAGTATTTT
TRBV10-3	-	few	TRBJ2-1	CAISPFGGVGNEQFF	TGTGCCATCAGCCCCTTTGGCGGGGTCGGCAATGAGCAGTTCTTC
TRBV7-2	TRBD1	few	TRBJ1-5	CASSFMTGGSNQPQHF	TGTGCCAGCAGCTTTATGACAGGGGGAAGCAATCAGCCCCAGCATTTT
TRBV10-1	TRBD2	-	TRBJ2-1	CASSESGGNEQFF	TGCGCCAGCAGTGAGAGCGGGGGAAATGAGCAGTTCTTC
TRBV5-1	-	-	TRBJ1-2	CASTQGSANYGYTF	TGCGCCAGCACCCAGGGTTCAGCTAACTATGGCTACACCTTC
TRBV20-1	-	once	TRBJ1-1	CSAREYTVNTEAFF	TGCAGTGCTAGAGAATATACGGTGAACACTGAAGCTTTCTTT
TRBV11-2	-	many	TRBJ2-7	CASSRWTYEQYF	TGTGCCAGCAGCCGCTGGACCTACGAGCAGTACTTC
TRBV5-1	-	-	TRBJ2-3	CASSFGWADTQYF	TGCGCCAGCAGCTTCGGATGGGCAGATACGCAGTATTTT
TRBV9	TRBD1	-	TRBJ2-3	CASSAGLLGRGQTDTQYF	TGTGCCAGCAGCGCAGGTCTCCTCGGCAGGGGGCAAACAGATACGCAGTATTTT
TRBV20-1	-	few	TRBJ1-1	CSARQQGMVEAFF	TGCAGTGCTAGACAGCAGGGAATGGTTGAAGCTTTCTTT
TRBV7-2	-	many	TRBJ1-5	CASSFATENQPQHF	TGTGCCAGCAGCTTCGCGACAGAAAATCAGCCCCAGCATTTT
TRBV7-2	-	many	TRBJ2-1	CASSLASGTYNEQFF	TGTGCCAGCAGCTTAGCTAGCGGAACTTACAATGAGCAGTTCTTC
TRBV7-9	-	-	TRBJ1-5	CASSLGAGAIGTQHF	TGTGCCAGCAGCTTAGGGGCAGGGGCGATTGGGACCCAGCATTTT
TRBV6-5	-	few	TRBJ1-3	CASRRTGHSSLSGNTIYF	TGTGCCAGCAGACGGACGGGACACTCGAGCCTCTCTGGAAACACCATATATTTT
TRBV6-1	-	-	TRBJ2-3	CASSDRSSTDTQYF	TGTGCCAGCAGCGACAGGTCTAGCACAGATACGCAGTATTTT
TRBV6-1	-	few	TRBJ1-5	CASSEGGASLYSNQPQHF	TGTGCCAGCAGTGAAGGGGGCGCGTCCCTCTATAGCAATCAGCCCCAGCATTTT
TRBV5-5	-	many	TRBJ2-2	CASSTGANTGELFF	TGTGCCAGCAGCACCGGGGCCAACACCGGGGAGCTGTTTTTT
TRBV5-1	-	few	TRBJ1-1	CASRSTEGGTEAFF	TGCGCCAGCAGGTCGACAGAGGGGGGCACTGAAGCTTTCTTT
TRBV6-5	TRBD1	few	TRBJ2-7	CASSRGTGPYEQYF	TGTGCCAGCAGTCGTGGGACAGGCCCCTACGAGCAGTACTTC
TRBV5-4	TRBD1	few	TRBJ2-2	CASSRTGPGELFF	TGTGCCAGCAGCCGGACAGGGCCCGGGGAGCTGTTTTTT
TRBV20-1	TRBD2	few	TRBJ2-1	CSAPDGGSYNEQFF	TGCAGTGCCCCCGACGGGGGGTCCTACAATGAGCAGTTCTTC
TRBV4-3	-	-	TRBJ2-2	CASSQVSGQAELFF	TGCGCCAGCAGCCAAGTTAGTGGGCAGGCAGAGCTGTTTTTT
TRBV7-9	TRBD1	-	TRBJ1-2	CASSARRGTYGYTF	TGTGCCAGCAGCGCCCGCAGGGGGACCTATGGCTACACCTTC
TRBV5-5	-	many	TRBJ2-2	CASSLAPAGAGELFF	TGTGCCAGCAGCTTGGCTCCGGCAGGGGCCGGGGAGCTGTTTTTT
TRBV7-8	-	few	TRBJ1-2	CASSLGRLYGYTF	TGTGCCAGCAGCTTAGGCAGGCTATATGGCTACACCTTC
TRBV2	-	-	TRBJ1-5	CASSGPSAYQPQHF	TGTGCCAGCAGTGGCCCCTCCGCGTATCAGCCCCAGCATTTT
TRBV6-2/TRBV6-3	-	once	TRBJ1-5	CASRAGKVYQPQHF	TGTGCCAGCAGGGCCGGGAAAGTTTATCAGCCCCAGCATTTT
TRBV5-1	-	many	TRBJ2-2	CASSPDSNTGELFF	TGCGCCAGCAGCCCAGATTCGAACACCGGGGAGCTGTTTTTT
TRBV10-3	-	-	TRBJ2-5	CATGQVETQYF	TGTGCCACGGGCCAAGTCGAGACCCAGTACTTC
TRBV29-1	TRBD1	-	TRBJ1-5	CSVPGQGSGPQHF	TGCAGCGTCCCGGGACAGGGGTCTGGGCCCCAGCATTTT
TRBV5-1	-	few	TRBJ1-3	CASSLEGLNSGNTIYF	TGCGCCAGCAGCTTGGAGGGACTAAACTCTGGAAACACCATATATTTT
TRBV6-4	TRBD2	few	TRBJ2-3	CASSRTSGEADTQYF	TGTGCCAGCAGCAGGACTAGCGGGGAGGCAGATACGCAGTATTTT
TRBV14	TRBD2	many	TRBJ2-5	CASSQELAGVETQYF	TGTGCCAGCAGCCAAGAACTGGCGGGGGTGGAGACCCAGTACTTC
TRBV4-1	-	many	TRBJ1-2	CASSQWTGPTEYGYTF	TGCGCCAGCAGCCAGTGGACGGGACCGACCGAATATGGCTACACCTTC
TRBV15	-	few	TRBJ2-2	CATSRSDPGELFF	TGTGCCACCAGTAGATCTGATCCCGGGGAGCTGTTTTTT
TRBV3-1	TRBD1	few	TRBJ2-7	CASSLRDRYEQYF	TGTGCCAGCAGTCTCCGGGACAGATACGAGCAGTACTTC
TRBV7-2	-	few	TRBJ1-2	CASSLRFRASMGYTF	TGTGCCAGCAGCTTACGTTTCCGGGCCTCTATGGGCTACACCTTC